This TCR beta chain emerged from a study of T cell responses to AZD1222 COVID-19 vaccine. On the study more broadly: Pooling of second doses given at about 4 or about 12 weeks was done.

Study conclusions and caveats: There were vaccine-associated CD4 TCRs across spike, dominant at 160-218 and 743-854. Spike-specific TCR breadth and depth grew following two AZD1222 doses. Donors, mostly white British, included more females; clonal diversity was possibly underestimated.

Here immunoSEQ multiplex PCR was the method, and the copy in TCRdb shows in-frame clones only, minus some. The profile covers over 75,000 clones, with around 87% appearing a single time and 30% to 35% taken by the ten largest. As for this clone: Its matching antigen is unknown.

Germline V gene sequence: CDR1 MDHEN, CDR2 SYDVKM. The CDR3 extends over 15 amino acids. Trimming stripped 3 bases from V and 1 base from J, with 12 bases between. This chain links TRBV28 with TRBJ1-2, with D uncertain. The source material was peripheral blood, sampled on day 0 of AZD1222 vaccination. The source is an adult in good health. Here the CDR3 DNA reads TGTGCCAGCAGTTTGGGTACAGTTAATAACTATGGCTACACCTTC. Protein sequence: CASSLGTVNNYGYTF.